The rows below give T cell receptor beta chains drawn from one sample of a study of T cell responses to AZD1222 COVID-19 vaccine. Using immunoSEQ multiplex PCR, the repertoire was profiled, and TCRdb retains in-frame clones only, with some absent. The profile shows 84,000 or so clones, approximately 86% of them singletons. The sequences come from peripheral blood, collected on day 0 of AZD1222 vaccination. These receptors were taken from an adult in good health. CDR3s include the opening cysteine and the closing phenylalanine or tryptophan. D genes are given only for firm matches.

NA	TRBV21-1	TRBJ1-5	CASSPRPHQPQHF
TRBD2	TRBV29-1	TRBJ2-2	CSVEDEGSSGYTGELFF
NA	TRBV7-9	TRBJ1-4	CASSHGSSEKLFF
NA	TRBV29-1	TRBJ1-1	CSVEEQGNTEAFF
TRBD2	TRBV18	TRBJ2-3	CASSRTSGSTDTQYF
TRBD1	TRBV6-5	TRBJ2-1	CASGTDRDYNEQFF
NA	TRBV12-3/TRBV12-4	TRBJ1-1	CASSTGGKRPFF
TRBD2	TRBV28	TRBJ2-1	CASSSGGGLAVNEQFF
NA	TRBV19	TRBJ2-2	CASTQFGGANTGELFF
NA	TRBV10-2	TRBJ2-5	CASTPGETRETQYF
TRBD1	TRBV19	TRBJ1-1	CASSIVFRGQGVAEAFF
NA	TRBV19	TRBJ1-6	CASNIADSPLHF
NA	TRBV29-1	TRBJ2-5	CSVEGTGTQETQYF
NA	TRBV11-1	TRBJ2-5	CASSTGGTSREETQYF
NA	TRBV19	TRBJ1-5	CASSIGSGANQPQHF
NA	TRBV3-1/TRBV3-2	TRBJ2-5	CASSQDPGAPPAQYF
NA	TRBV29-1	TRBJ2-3	CSVWWDDGTDTQYF